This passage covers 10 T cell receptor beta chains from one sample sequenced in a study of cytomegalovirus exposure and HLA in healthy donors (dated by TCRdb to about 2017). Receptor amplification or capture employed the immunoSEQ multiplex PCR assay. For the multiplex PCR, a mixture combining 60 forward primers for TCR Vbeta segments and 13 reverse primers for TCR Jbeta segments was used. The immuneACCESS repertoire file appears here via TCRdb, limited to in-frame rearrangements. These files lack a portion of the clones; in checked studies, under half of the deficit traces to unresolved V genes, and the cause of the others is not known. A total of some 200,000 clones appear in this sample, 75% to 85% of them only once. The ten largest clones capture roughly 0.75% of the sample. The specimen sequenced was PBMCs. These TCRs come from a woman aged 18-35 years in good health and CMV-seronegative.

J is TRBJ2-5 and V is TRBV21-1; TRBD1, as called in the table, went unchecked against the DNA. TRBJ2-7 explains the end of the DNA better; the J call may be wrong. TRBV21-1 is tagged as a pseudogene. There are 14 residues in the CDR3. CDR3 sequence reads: CASSKGRVVYEQYF. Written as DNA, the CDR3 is TGTGCCAGCAGCAAAGGCAGGGTAGTCTACGAGCAGTACTTC.

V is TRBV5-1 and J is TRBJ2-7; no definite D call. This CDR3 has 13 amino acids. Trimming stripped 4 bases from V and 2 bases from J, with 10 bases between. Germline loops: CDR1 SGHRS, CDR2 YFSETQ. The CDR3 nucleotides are TGCGCCAGCAGCCCCCTTGGCCCCTACGAGCAGTACTTC. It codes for CASSPLGPYEQYF.

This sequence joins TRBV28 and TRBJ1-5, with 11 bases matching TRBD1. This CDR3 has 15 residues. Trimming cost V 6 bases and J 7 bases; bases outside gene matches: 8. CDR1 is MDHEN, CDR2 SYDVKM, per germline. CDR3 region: CASSEGQGVVQPQHF. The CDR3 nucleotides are TGTGCCAGCAGCGAGGGACAGGGGGTGGTCCAGCCCCAGCATTTT.

This CDR3 is CASSPTVGNTIYF. CDR3 coding DNA: TGTGCCAGCAGCCCGACAGTTGGAAACACCATATATTTT. The rearrangement uses TRBV11-3 and TRBJ1-3; D possibly corresponds to TRBD1 (5 bases). This CDR3 is built from 13 residues. The V end lost 5 bases, the J end lost 3 bases, and 8 bases lay between the germline ends. Germline V gives CDR1 SGHNT, CDR2 YENEEA.

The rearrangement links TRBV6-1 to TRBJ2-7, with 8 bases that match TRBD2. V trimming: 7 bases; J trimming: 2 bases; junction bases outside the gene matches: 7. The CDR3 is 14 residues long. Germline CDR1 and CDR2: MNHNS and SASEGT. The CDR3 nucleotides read TGTGCCAGCAAGGAGGGAGCGGGGGCCTACGAGCAGTACTTC. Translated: CASKEGAGAYEQYF.

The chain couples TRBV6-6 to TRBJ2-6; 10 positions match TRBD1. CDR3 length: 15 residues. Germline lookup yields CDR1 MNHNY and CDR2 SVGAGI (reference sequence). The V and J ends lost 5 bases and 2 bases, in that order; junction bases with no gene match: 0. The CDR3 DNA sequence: TGTGCCAGCAGTGGACAGGGGGCTGGGGCCAACGTCCTGACTTTC. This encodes CASSGQGAGANVLTF.

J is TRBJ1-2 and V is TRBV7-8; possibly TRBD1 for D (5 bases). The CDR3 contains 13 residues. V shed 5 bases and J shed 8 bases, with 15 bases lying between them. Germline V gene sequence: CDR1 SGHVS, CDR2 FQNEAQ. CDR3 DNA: TGTGCCAGCAGCCCCGAGGGCGGGACGGGCTACACCTTC. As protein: CASSPEGGTGYTF. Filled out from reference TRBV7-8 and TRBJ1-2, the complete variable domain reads GAGVSQSPRYKVAKRGQDVALRCDPISGHVSLFWYQQALGQGPEFLTYFQNEAQLDKSGLPSDRFFAERPEGSVSTLKIQRTQQEDSAVYLCASSPEGGTGYTFGSGTRLTVV.

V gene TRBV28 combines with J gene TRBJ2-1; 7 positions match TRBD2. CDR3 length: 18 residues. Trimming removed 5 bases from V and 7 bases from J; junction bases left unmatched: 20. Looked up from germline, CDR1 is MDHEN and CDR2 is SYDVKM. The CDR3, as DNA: TGTGCCAGCAGTCCCACAATCGGGGCGGGAGATGAAAGGAATGAGCAGTTCTTC. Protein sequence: CASSPTIGAGDERNEQFF.

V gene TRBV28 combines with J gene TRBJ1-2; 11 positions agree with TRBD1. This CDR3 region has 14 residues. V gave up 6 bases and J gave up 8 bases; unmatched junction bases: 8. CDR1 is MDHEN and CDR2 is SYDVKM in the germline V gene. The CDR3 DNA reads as TGTGCCAGCAGAGAAGGGACAGGGGGAGGAGGCTACACCTTC. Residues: CASREGTGGGGYTF.

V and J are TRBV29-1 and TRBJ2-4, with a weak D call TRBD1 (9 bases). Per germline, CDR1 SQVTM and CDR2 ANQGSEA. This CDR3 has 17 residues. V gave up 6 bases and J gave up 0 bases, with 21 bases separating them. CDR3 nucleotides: TGCAGCGTAACAGGGGGCGGGGGGCTTATAGCCAAAAACATTCAGTACTTC. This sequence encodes CSVTGGGGLIAKNIQYF.